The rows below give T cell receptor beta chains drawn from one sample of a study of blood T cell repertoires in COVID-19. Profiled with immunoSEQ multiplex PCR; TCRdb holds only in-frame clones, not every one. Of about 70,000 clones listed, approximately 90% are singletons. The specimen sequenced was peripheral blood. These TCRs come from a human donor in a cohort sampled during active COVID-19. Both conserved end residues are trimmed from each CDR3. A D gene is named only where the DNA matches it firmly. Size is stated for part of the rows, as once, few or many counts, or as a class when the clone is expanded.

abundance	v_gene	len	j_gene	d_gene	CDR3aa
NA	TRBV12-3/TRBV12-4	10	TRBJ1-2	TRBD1	ASSLSGGPYT
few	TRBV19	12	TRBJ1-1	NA	ASSTRGGDTEAF
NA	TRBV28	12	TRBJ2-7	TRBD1	ASSPTGGGYEQY
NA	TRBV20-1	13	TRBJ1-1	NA	SASHTQGWRTEAF
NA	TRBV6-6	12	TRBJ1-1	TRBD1	ASSYTDRGTEAF
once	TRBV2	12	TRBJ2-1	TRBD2	ASSFSGGTNEQF
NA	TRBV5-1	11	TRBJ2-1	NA	ASSPDSSYEQF
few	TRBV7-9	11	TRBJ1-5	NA	ASSQGGYQPQH
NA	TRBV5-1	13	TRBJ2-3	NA	ASSLSGFRTDTQY
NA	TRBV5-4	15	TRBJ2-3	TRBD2	ASSLLLAGGSADTQY
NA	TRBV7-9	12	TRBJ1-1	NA	ASSARERGTEAF
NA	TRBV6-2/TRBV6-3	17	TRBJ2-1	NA	ASSGAGTAHTSSYNEQF
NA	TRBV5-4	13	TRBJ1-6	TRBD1	ASSPRQGAASPLH
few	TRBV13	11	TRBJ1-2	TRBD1	ASSARTGEGYT
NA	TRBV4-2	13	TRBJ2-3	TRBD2	ASSQTSGRTDTQY
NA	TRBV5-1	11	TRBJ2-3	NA	ASSSGSTDTQY
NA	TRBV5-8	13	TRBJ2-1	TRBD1	ASSPGQGVYNEQF
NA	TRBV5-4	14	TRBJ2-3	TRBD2	ASSLAGGRATYTQY
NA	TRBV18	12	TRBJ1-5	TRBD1	ASSGTGGNQPQH
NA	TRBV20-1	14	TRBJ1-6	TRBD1	SASSQGAAYNSPLH
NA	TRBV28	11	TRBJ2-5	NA	ASSLGGGETQY
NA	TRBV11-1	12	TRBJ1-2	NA	ASSFSPQAYGYT
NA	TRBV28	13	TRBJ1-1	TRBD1	ASSTYGTGITEAF
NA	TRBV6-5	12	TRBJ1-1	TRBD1	ASSRGQGITEAF
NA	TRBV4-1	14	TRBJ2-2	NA	ASSQRPVPNTGELF
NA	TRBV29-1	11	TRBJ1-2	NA	SVSMPGASGYT
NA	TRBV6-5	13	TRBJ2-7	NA	ASSYSPREWGEQY
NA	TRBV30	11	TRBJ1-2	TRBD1	AWSVRTGSGYT
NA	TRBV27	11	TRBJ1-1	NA	ASSYQGNTEAF
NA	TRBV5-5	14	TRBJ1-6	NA	ASSTRGGARNSPLH
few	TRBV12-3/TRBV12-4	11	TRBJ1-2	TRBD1	ASSGTAYYGYT
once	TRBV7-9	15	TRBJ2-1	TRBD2	ASSLSLLAASYNEQF
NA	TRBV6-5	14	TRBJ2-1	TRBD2	ASSYSTGLAGDEQF
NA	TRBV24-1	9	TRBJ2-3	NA	ATSVGNTQY
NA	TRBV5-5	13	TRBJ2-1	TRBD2	ASSPGLQTYGEQF
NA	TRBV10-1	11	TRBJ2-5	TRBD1	ASSDREWGTQY
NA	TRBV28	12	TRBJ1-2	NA	ASSLVSGVDGYT
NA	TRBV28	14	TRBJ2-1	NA	ASSFGRGRTYNEQF
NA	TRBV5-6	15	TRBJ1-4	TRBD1	ASSLAGSGGADEKLF
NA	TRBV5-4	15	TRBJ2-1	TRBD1	ASTGQGRKRSYNEQF
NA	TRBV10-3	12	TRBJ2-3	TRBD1	AISGQGASDTQY
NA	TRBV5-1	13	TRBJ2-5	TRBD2	ASSWEGGAGETQY
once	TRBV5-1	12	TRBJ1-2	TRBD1	ASSLDGQGDGYT
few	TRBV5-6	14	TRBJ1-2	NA	ASSLSTGRFNYGYT
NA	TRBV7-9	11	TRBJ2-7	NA	ASSPEGANEQY
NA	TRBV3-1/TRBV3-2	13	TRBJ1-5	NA	ASSQGGPSNQPQH